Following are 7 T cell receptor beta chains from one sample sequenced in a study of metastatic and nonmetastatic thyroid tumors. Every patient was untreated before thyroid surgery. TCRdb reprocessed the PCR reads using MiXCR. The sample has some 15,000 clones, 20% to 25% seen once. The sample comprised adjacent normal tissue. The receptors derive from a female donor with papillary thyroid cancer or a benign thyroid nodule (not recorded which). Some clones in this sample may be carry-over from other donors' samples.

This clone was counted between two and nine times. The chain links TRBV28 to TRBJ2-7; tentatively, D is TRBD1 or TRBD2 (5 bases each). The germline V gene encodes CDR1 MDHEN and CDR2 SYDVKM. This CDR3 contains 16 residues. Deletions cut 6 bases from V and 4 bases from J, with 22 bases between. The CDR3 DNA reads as TGTGCCAGCAGGGTACCCGGGGCTAGTAAGGCTTACGAGCAGTACTTC. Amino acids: CASRVPGASKAYEQYF.

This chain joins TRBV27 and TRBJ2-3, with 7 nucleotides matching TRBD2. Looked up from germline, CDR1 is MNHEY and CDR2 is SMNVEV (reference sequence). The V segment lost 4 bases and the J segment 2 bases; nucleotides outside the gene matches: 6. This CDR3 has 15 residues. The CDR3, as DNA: TGTGCCAGCAGTTCCTGGGGGGGTGACACAGATACGCAGTATTTT. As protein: CASSSWGGDTDTQYF.

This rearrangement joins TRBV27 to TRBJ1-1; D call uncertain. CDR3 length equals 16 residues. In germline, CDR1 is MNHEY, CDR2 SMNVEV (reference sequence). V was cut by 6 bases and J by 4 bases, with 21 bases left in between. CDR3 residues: CASRISDDVPSTEAFF. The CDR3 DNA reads TGTGCCAGCAGAATTTCCGACGACGTACCTAGCACTGAAGCTTTCTTT.

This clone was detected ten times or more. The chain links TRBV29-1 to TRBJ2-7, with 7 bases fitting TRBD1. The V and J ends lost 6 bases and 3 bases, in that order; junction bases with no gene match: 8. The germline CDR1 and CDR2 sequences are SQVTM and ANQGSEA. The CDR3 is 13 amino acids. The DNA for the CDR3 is TGCAGCGTCGTCCTCGCAGGGGGCTACGAGCAGTACTTC. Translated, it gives CSVVLAGGYEQYF.

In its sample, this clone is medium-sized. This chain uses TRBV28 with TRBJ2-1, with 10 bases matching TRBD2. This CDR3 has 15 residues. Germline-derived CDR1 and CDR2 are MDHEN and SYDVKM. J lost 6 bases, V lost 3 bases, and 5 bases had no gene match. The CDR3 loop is CASSFGLAGANEQFF. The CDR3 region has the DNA TGTGCCAGCAGTTTTGGGCTAGCGGGAGCCAATGAGCAGTTCTTC.

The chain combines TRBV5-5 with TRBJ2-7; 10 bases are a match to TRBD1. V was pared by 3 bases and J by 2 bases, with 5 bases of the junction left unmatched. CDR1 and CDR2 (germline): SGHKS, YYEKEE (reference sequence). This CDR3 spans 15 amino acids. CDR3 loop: CASSSAGQGTYEQYF. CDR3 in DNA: TGTGCCAGCAGCTCGGCGGGACAGGGGACCTACGAGCAGTACTTC. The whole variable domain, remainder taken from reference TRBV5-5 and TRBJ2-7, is DAGVTQSPTHLIKTRGQQVTLRCSPISGHKSVSWYQQVLGQGPQFIFQYYEKEERGRGNFPDRFSARQFPNYSSELNVNALLLGDSALYLCASSSAGQGTYEQYFGPGTRLTVT.

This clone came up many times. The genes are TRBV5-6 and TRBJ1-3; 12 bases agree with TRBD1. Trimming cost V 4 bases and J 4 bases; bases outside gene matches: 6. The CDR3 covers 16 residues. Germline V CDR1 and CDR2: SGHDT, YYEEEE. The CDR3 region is CASSPGTGGSGNTIYF. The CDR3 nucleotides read TGTGCCAGCAGCCCCGGGACAGGGGGCTCGGGAAACACCATATATTTT.